These 32 T cell receptor beta chains share one sample of origin, sequenced in a study of T cell repertoires in cytomegalovirus infection. One entry per CDR3 protein, called by TCRdb with MiXCR from the reads. The data contain hundreds of thousands of distinct CDR3 sequences, about a tenth of them singletons. Sequenced material: PBMCs. These receptors were collected from a human donor in good health (CMV status not recorded). Some clones in this sample may be carry-over from other donors' samples.

This clonotype was counted at least ten times. This chain links TRBV18 with TRBJ1-2, with D perhaps matching TRBD1 (5 bases). The CDR3 is 15 residues long. From germline, CDR1 is KGHSH and CDR2 LQKENI. Trimming left V 4 bases short and J 1 base short, with 13 bases between. For the CDR3, the DNA is TGTGCCAGCTCACGAGGACAAGCTCATAACTATGGCTACACCTTC. Amino acid sequence: CASSRGQAHNYGYTF.

This clonotype was seen repeatedly, ten times or more. The V call is TRBV7-2, the J call TRBJ1-5, with a weak D call TRBD1 (5 bases). Germline CDR1 SGHTA, CDR2 FQGNSA. The CDR3 consists of 15 residues. V lost 5 bases to trimming and J lost 6 bases, with 17 bases between them. The CDR3 is CASSQREGWGQPQHF. CDR3 nucleotides: TGTGCCAGCAGCCAAAGAGAGGGGTGGGGTCAGCCCCAGCATTTT.

This clonotype was seen more than once but under ten times. The chain joins TRBV5-1 to TRBJ2-1, with TRBD2 identical over 11 bases. The CDR3 has 15 residues. The germline gives CDR1 SGHRS, CDR2 YFSETQ. Unmatched junction bases numbered 7, after V lost 6 bases and J lost 5 bases. The CDR3 is CASNPSGGSHNEQFF. For the CDR3, the DNA is TGCGCCAGCAACCCTAGCGGGGGGTCCCACAATGAGCAGTTCTTC. The full variable domain, in which reference TRBV5-1 and TRBJ2-1 provide the parts outside the CDR3, is KAGVTQTPRYLIKTRGQQVTLSCSPISGHRSVSWYQQTPGQGLQFLFEYFSETQRNKGNFPGRFSGRQFSNSRSEMNVSTLELGDSALYLCASNPSGGSHNEQFFGPGTRLTVL.

For the CDR3, the DNA is TGTGCCAGCAGCGGAGACAGCCCACCTAATGAAAAACTGTTTTTT. This sequence encodes CASSGDSPPNEKLFF. V usage is TRBV5-5 and J usage is TRBJ1-4; D might be TRBD1 (5 bases). The germline gives CDR1 SGHKS, CDR2 YYEKEE (reference sequence). V lost 4 bases to trimming and J lost 3 bases, with 13 bases between them. The CDR3 consists of 15 residues.

There are many counts of this clonotype. The rearrangement uses TRBV7-8 and TRBJ2-1; 9 bases line up with TRBD2. The germline V gene has CDR1 SGHVS and CDR2 FQNEAQ. J was trimmed by 8 bases and V by 1 base; bases with no gene match: 6. The CDR3 runs 15 residues. The CDR3 spells CASSLGTSVFYEQFF. The CDR3 DNA follows: TGTGCCAGCAGCTTAGGGACTAGCGTATTTTATGAGCAGTTCTTC. Based on the CDR3 plus reference TRBV7-8 and TRBJ2-1, the full variable domain is GAGVSQSPRYKVAKRGQDVALRCDPISGHVSLFWYQQALGQGPEFLTYFQNEAQLDKSGLPSDRFFAERPEGSVSTLKIQRTQQEDSAVYLCASSLGTSVFYEQFFGPGTRLTVL.

This clonotype was seen ten or more times. The chain recombines TRBV5-5 with TRBJ1-1; D gene ambiguous. CDR1 SGHKS and CDR2 YYEKEE come from the germline V gene (reference sequence). The V end was cut by 4 bases, the J end by 0 bases, with 7 bases between. The CDR3 runs 13 residues. CDR3 amino acids: CASSIDVNTEAFF. DNA of the CDR3: TGTGCCAGCAGCATTGACGTGAACACTGAAGCTTTCTTT.

This clonotype was detected ten times or more. This chain links TRBV10-3 with TRBJ2-1; 8 nucleotides line up with TRBD1. The CDR3 is 14 residues long. Germline V gives CDR1 ENHRY, CDR2 SYGVKD. V lost 3 bases to trimming and J lost 5 bases; unmatched junction nucleotides: 3. The CDR3 DNA is TGTGCCATCAGTGACAGGACAGGGAACAATGAGCAGTTCTTC. It encodes CAISDRTGNNEQFF.

This clonotype was seen ten or more times. The chain has TRBV6-1 and TRBJ2-7; 8 positions agree with TRBD2. Germline V gene data show CDR1 as MNHNS and CDR2 as SASEGT. This CDR3 contains 15 residues. Trimming cost V 6 bases and J 1 base; bases outside gene matches: 8. CDR3 protein: CASRPGGDPSYEQYV. The CDR3 coding sequence is TGTGCCAGCAGGCCGGGGGGGGATCCTTCCTACGAGCAGTACGTC.

This rearrangement joins TRBV6-2 or TRBV6-3 to TRBJ2-3; a possible D gene is TRBD1 (5 bases). Per germline, CDR1 MNHEY and CDR2 SVGEGT. V lost 7 bases and J lost 2, with 19 bases in between. The length of the CDR3 is 16 residues. CDR3 protein: CASMNGAFLPTDTQYF. The CDR3 DNA sequence: TGTGCCAGCATGAATGGGGCCTTCCTCCCCACAGATACGCAGTATTTT.

The table lists this clonotype with many counts. The chain joins TRBV20-1 to TRBJ2-3, with 10 bases aligning to TRBD2. The germline gives CDR1 DFQATT, CDR2 SNEGSKA (reference sequence). The ends lost 4 bases at V and 2 bases at J; junction bases unmatched: 12. The CDR3 is made up of 17 amino acids. This CDR3 is CSATSPGLAVNTDTQYF. DNA of the CDR3: TGCAGTGCTACCTCACCCGGACTAGCGGTTAACACAGATACGCAGTATTTT.

This clonotype was seen repeatedly, ten times or more. DNA for the CDR3: TGTGCCAGCAGCTTAGGGGGGAAGTCACCCCTCCACTTT. Amino acid sequence: CASSLGGKSPLHF. The genes are TRBV7-8 and TRBJ1-6; a weak D match, TRBD1 (5 bases). V was shortened by 1 base and J by 10 bases, with 8 bases between the two germline ends. This CDR3 comprises 13 residues. The germline V gene has CDR1 SGHVS and CDR2 FQNEAQ.

This clonotype was observed a handful of times. This chain links TRBV20-1 with TRBJ1-5, with 9 bases fitting TRBD1. After removal of 6 bases from V and 6 bases from J, the junction contained 9 bases not matched to a gene. Germline CDR1 DFQATT, CDR2 SNEGSKA (reference sequence). This CDR3 contains 14 residues. The CDR3 here is CSAPSGTGIQPQHF. The CDR3, as DNA: TGCAGTGCCCCGTCCGGGACAGGGATTCAGCCCCAGCATTTT.

Many counts were recorded for this clonotype. Here the CDR3 reads CASRTGHYSNQPQHF. In DNA form, the CDR3 reads TGTGCCAGCAGGACGGGACATTATAGCAATCAGCCCCAGCATTTT. This sequence joins TRBV27 and TRBJ1-5; possible D gene TRBD1, 6 bases. The germline V and J ends were trimmed by 6 bases and 0 bases, with 12 bases remaining between them. CDR3 length: 15 amino acids. Germline V lookup: CDR1 MNHEY, CDR2 SMNVEV (reference sequence).

The genes are TRBV20-1 and TRBJ2-2; D is unresolved. Trimming removed 0 bases from V and 4 bases from J, with 12 bases in between. The CDR3 is 15 amino acids. The V gene's germline CDR1 is DFQATT and CDR2 SNEGSKA (reference sequence). The CDR3 region is CSARDLRLPTGELFF. As DNA, the CDR3 is TGCAGTGCTAGAGATTTGAGACTTCCCACCGGGGAGCTGTTTTTT.

Many counts were recorded for this clonotype. V usage is TRBV7-2 and J usage is TRBJ2-3; D possibly corresponds to TRBD2 (7 bases). Deletions cut 4 bases from V and 4 bases from J, with 9 bases between. Germline CDR1 reads SGHTA; CDR2 reads FQGNSA. The CDR3 extends over 13 amino acids. CDR3 nucleotides: TGTGCCAGCAGCTACGGGGGGCCAGATACGCAGTATTTT. It is translated as CASSYGGPDTQYF.

This clonotype was recorded at least ten times. The rearrangement links TRBV7-2 to TRBJ2-5; 9 positions agree with TRBD1. CDR3 length equals 14 residues. V was clipped by 5 bases and J by 1 base; unmatched bases: 2. Germline CDR1 SGHTA, CDR2 FQGNSA. The CDR3 sequence: CASSKDRGQETQYF. In DNA, the CDR3 is TGTGCCAGCAGCAAGGACAGGGGCCAAGAGACCCAGTACTTC.

The gene calls are TRBV24-1 and TRBJ2-3, with no clear D. The V gene lost 3 bases and the J gene lost 6 bases, with 9 bases spanning the gap. The CDR3 is 13 amino acids. CDR1 KGHDR and CDR2 SFDVKD come from the germline V gene. The DNA of the CDR3 is TGTGCCACCAGTGATCCGCCCCTGGATACGCAGTATTTT. The encoded protein is CATSDPPLDTQYF.

This clonotype has at least ten counts. This chain uses TRBV6-6 with TRBJ2-2, with D maybe TRBD1 (5 bases). The germline V gene has CDR1 MNHNY and CDR2 SVGAGI (reference sequence). The CDR3 contains 15 residues. V dropped 2 bases and J dropped 5 bases, with 12 bases sitting between them. CDR3 protein: CASSYSQGTTGELFF. The CDR3 DNA sequence: TGTGCCAGCAGTTACAGTCAGGGAACAACCGGGGAGCTGTTTTTT.

As DNA, the CDR3 is TGTGCCAGCAGTTTAACGCAGGACGACACTGAAGCTTTCTTT. It translates to CASSLTQDDTEAFF. This chain uses TRBV28 with TRBJ1-1; no firm D call. Trimming took off 2 bases at V and 3 bases at J, with 10 bases between the two ends. The V gene's germline CDR1 is MDHEN and CDR2 SYDVKM. The CDR3 is 14 amino acids.

This clonotype was counted at least ten times. V usage is TRBV10-3 and J usage is TRBJ1-5; D gene unclear. The CDR3 consists of 13 residues. Between the trimmed V and J ends, which lost 10 bases and 0 bases, there was a span of 10 bases. CDR1 is ENHRY and CDR2 is SYGVKD in the germline V gene. CDR3 nucleotides: TGTGCCACCCACGAGGATAGCAATCAGCCCCAGCATTTT. Translated, it gives CATHEDSNQPQHF.

A few counts support this clonotype. The CDR3 nucleotides are TGTGCCAGCAGAGGAGCGGGGACCTACGAGCAGTACGTC. It is translated as CASRGAGTYEQYV. The chain carries TRBV6-2 or TRBV6-3 and TRBJ2-7, with 7 bases identical to TRBD2. V dropped 6 bases and J dropped 2; count of bases not matched to a gene: 4. Germline values: CDR1 MNHEY, CDR2 SVGEGT. The CDR3 is made up of 13 amino acids.

This clonotype was counted at least ten times. As DNA, the CDR3 is TGTGCCAGCAGCCCCCGAGCGGGGGGCTACCACGAGCAGTACTTC. The encoded protein is CASSPRAGGYHEQYF. The J gene is TRBJ2-7, the V gene TRBV7-9; 9 bases agree with TRBD2. The junction had 10 bases not matched to a gene; V was cut back by 5 bases and J by 5 bases. Germline CDR1 is SEHNR and CDR2 is FQNEAQ (reference sequence). The CDR3 has 15 residues. Full variable domain (remainder filled in from reference TRBV7-9 and TRBJ2-7): DTGVSQNPRHKITKRGQNVTFRCDPISEHNRLYWYRQTLGQGPEFLTYFQNEAQLEKSRLLSDRFSAERPKGSFSTLEIQRTEQGDSAMYLCASSPRAGGYHEQYFGPGTRLTVT.

This clonotype was seen a few times. The J gene is TRBJ1-1, the V gene TRBV20-1, with a weak D call TRBD1 (5 bases). The CDR3 covers 13 residues. V shed 3 bases and J shed 1 base, with 9 bases lying between them. Germline-derived CDR1 and CDR2 are DFQATT and SNEGSKA (reference sequence). The DNA for the CDR3 is TGCAGTGCTAGGAGGGGAGGGAACACTGAAGCTTTCTTT. Encoded protein: CSARRGGNTEAFF.

A few counts support this clonotype. The chain joins TRBV29-1 to TRBJ2-7; D is ambiguous. The CDR3 has 10 residues. Germline V gene lookup returns CDR1 SQVTM and CDR2 ANQGSEA. Trimming stripped 4 bases from V and 3 bases from J, with 4 bases between. CDR3 loop: CSVVNYEQYF. Here the CDR3 DNA reads TGCAGCGTTGTAAACTACGAGCAGTACTTC.

The chain joins TRBV6-2 or TRBV6-3 to TRBJ2-7, with D maybe TRBD2 (5 bases). V was clipped by 2 bases and J by 4 bases, with 9 bases between them. Germline assignment: CDR1 MNHEY and CDR2 SVGEGT. The CDR3 is 13 residues long. The CDR3 reads CASSYRGEYEQYV. The DNA for the CDR3 is TGTGCCAGCAGTTACCGGGGAGAGTACGAGCAGTACGTC.

This clonotype was recorded at least ten times. The chain links TRBV28 to TRBJ2-1, with D unresolved. CDR1 is MDHEN and CDR2 is SYDVKM in the germline V gene. This CDR3 spans 12 amino acids. The V end was cut by 3 bases, the J end by 8 bases, with 8 bases between. The CDR3: CASSFTVHEQFF. CDR3 nucleotides: TGTGCCAGCAGTTTTACAGTGCATGAGCAGTTCTTC.

This chain connects TRBV5-5 to TRBJ2-2, with 8 positions matching TRBD1. V lost 4 bases, J lost 4 bases, and 6 bases stayed unmatched. The germline gives CDR1 SGHKS, CDR2 YYEKEE (reference sequence). The CDR3 spans 15 residues. CDR3 bases: TGTGCCAGCAGCACCCGGGACAGGATCACCGGGGAGCTGTTTTTT. Translated, it gives CASSTRDRITGELFF.

This chain connects TRBV20-1 to TRBJ1-5, with TRBD1 as a possible D gene (5 bases). This CDR3 is built from 14 residues. Germline values: CDR1 DFQATT, CDR2 SNEGSKA (reference sequence). V shed 5 bases and J shed 2 bases, with 13 bases lying between them. In DNA form, the CDR3 reads TGCAGTGCTTCAGGGAAGATAGGCAATCAGCCCCAGCATTTT. It is translated as CSASGKIGNQPQHF.

The genes are TRBV5-1 and TRBJ2-2; TRBD2 matches 10 bases. The germline V gene has CDR1 SGHRS and CDR2 YFSETQ. V lost 1 base to trimming and J lost 0 bases; unmatched junction nucleotides: 3. CDR3 length: 17 amino acids. The CDR3 nucleotides are TGCGCCAGCAGCTTGCTAGCGGGGGTTTCGAACACCGGGGAGCTGTTTTTT. Protein: CASSLLAGVSNTGELFF.

A few counts support this clonotype. V usage is TRBV28 and J usage is TRBJ1-2; D unresolved. Germline assignment: CDR1 MDHEN and CDR2 SYDVKM. This CDR3 is built from 12 residues. The V gene lost 8 bases and the J gene lost 10 bases, with 17 bases spanning the gap. The CDR3 region has the DNA TGTGCCAGCCGGTCCCCTTCGCGCCCCTACACCTTC. Residues: CASRSPSRPYTF.

This clonotype came up many times. The chain joins TRBV7-9 to TRBJ2-2; 9 bases are a match to TRBD1. CDR1 SEHNR and CDR2 FQNEAQ come from the germline V gene (reference sequence). V gave up 5 bases and J gave up 5 bases; unmatched junction bases: 18. This CDR3 region has 19 residues. CDR3 loop: CASSPWDRAEGLPTGELFF. In nucleotides, the CDR3 is TGTGCCAGCAGCCCATGGGACAGGGCCGAGGGTCTGCCGACCGGGGAGCTGTTTTTT.

This clonotype has just a few counts. J is TRBJ1-2 and V is TRBV15; possibly TRBD1 for D (5 bases). The V end was cut by 5 bases, the J end by 4 bases, with 14 bases between. In germline, CDR1 is LNHNV, CDR2 YYDKDF (reference sequence). The CDR3 consists of 14 residues. The CDR3 protein is CATSQDWGFYGYTF. The CDR3 DNA is TGTGCCACCAGCCAAGATTGGGGGTTCTATGGCTACACCTTC.